This T cell receptor beta chain was sequenced during a study of preoperative IRX-2 immunotherapy in early breast cancer. Produced via immunoSEQ multiplex PCR; TCRdb's table is partial and in-frame only. The table has about 37,000 clones, 75% to 85% seen once. The V end was cut by 4 bases, the J end by 6 bases, with 16 bases between. The CDR3 sequence is 14 residues long. Treatment indicated: preoperative locoregional IRX-2 cytokine immunotherapy. Patients received preoperative, locoregional IRX-2 cytokine immunotherapy in a phase Ib study. This receptor was obtained from a human donor with breast cancer. The J gene is TRBJ2-7, the V gene TRBV6-7, with D unclear. TRBV6-7 is an ORF, and what it does is uncertain. The sample was lymph node tissue, taken after IRX-2 immunotherapy. CDR3 bases: TGTGCCAGCAGTTTCTCATACACACTCTCCGAGCAGTACTTC. Translated: CASSFSYTLSEQYF.